A selection of T cell receptor beta chains follows, all from one sample in a study of OX40 agonist ivuxolimab in advanced cancers. Repertoires were generated with immunoSEQ multiplex PCR, while TCRdb's copy carries only in-frame clones and drops some. In the table there are 95,000 to 150,000 clones, 93% of which are singletons. The sample was CD4+ or CD8+ T cells sorted from blood, taken in a trial of the OX40 agonist ivuxolimab. All receptors derive from an adult with an advanced solid tumor such as melanoma, head and neck, liver or kidney cancer. CDR3s include the opening cysteine and the closing phenylalanine or tryptophan. Fields, in order: V gene, clone size, J gene, D gene, CDR3 DNA, CDR3 protein. The D gene is left open where the match is weak. A row's size may be missing; if present it is once, few, many or a size class.

TRBV28	-	TRBJ2-3	-	TGTGCCAGCACCAGAGGTGCGGCAGATACGCAGTATTTT	CASTRGAADTQYF
TRBV11-2	-	TRBJ2-5	TRBD1	TGTGCCAGCAGCTTAGGGGGACAGGGGATTCGAGAGACCCAGTACTTC	CASSLGGQGIRETQYF
TRBV28	-	TRBJ2-7	-	-	CASTLSGPGIYEQYF
TRBV30	once	TRBJ1-6	TRBD1	TGTGCCCTCGGGGACAGGGAAAATTCACCCCTCCACTTT	CALGDRENSPLHF
TRBV5-1	-	TRBJ1-4	-	TGCGCCAGCAGCTTGGGAACAGTAACGATAGAAAAACTGTTTTTT	CASSLGTVTIEKLFF
TRBV28	-	TRBJ1-2	-	TGTGCCAGCAGTTTTCGACAAGGCTACACCTTC	CASSFRQGYTF
TRBV10-1	-	TRBJ1-5	-	TGCGCCAGCAGTGATCCGGCAACCAGCAATCAGCCCCAGCATTTT	CASSDPATSNQPQHF
TRBV6-1	-	TRBJ2-7	-	TGTGCCAGCAGTGAAGCCACAGTCTACGAGCAGTACTTC	CASSEATVYEQYF
TRBV4-2	-	TRBJ1-6	-	TGTGCCAGCAGCCCCGGCCAGGCTCGCTCCTATAATTCACCCCTCCACTTT	CASSPGQARSYNSPLHF
TRBV11-2	-	TRBJ2-7	-	TGTGCCAGCAGTTACACCAGCGGGTCGGGATCCTACGAGCAGTACTTC	CASSYTSGSGSYEQYF
TRBV27	-	TRBJ2-1	TRBD1	TGTGCCAGCAGTTTTCCCGGGACAGACGTTGAGCAGTTCTTC	CASSFPGTDVEQFF
TRBV6-5	-	TRBJ2-7	-	TGTGCCAGCAGTCCACCTAGCGTTTACGAGCAGTACTTC	CASSPPSVYEQYF
TRBV7-2	-	TRBJ2-2	-	TGTGCCAGCAGCTTTTCGACCGGGGAGCTGTTTTTT	CASSFSTGELFF